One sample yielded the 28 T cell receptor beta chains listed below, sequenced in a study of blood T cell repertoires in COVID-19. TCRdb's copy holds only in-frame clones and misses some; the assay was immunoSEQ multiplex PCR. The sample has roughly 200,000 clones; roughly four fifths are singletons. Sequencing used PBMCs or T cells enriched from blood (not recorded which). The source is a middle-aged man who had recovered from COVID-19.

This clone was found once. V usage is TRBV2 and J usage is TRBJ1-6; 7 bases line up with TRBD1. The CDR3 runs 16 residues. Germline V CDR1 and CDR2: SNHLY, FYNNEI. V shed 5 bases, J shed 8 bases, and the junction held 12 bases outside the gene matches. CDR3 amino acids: CASSRDSSLHYSPLHF. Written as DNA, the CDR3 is TGTGCCAGCAGTCGGGACAGTTCCCTTCACTATTCACCCCTCCACTTT.

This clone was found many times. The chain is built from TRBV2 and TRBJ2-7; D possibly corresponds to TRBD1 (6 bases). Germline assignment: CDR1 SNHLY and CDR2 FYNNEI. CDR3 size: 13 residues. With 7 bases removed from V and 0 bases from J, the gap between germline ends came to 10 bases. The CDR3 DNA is TGTGCCAGCATTGGACAGATCTCCTACGAGCAGTACTTC. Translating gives CASIGQISYEQYF.

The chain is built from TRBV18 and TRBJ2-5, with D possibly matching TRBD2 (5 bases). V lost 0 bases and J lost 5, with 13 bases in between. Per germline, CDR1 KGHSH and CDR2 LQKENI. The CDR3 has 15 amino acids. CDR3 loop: CASSPPGSARETQYF. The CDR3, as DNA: TGTGCCAGCTCACCACCGGGTAGCGCTAGGGAGACCCAGTACTTC.

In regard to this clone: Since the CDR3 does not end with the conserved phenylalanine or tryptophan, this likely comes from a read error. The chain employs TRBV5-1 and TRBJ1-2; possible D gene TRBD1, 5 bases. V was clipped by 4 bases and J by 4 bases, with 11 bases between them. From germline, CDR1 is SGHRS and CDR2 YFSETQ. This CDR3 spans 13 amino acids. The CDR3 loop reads CASSQGGGYGYTI. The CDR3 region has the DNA TGCGCCAGCAGCCAGGGAGGTGGCTATGGCTACACCATC.

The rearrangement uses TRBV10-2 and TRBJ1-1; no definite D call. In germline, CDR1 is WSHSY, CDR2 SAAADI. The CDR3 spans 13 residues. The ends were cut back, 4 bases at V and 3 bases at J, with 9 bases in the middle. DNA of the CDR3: TGCGCCAGCAGTGCTACAGCGGACACTGAAGCTTTCTTT. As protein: CASSATADTEAFF.

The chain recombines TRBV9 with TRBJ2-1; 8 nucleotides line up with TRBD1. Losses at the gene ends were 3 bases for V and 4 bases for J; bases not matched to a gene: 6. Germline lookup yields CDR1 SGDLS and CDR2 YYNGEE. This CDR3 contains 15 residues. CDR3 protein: CASSASGTGYNEQFF. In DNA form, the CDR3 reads TGTGCCAGCAGCGCCTCCGGGACAGGATACAATGAGCAGTTCTTC. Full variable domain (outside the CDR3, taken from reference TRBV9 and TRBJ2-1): DSGVTQTPKHLITATGQRVTLRCSPRSGDLSVYWYQQSLDQGLQFLIQYYNGEERAKGNILERFSAQQFPDLHSELNLSSLELGDSALYFCASSASGTGYNEQFFGPGTRLTVL.

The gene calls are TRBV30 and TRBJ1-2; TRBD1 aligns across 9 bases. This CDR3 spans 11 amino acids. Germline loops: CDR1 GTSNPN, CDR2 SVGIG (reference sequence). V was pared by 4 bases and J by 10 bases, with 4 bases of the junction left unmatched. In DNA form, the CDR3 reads TGTGCCTGGATCGGGACAGGGCTCTACACCTTC. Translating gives CAWIGTGLYTF. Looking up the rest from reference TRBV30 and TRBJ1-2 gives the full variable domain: SQTIHQWPATLVQPVGSPLSLECTVEGTSNPNLYWYRQAAGRGLQLLFYSVGIGQISSEVPQNLSASRPQDRQFILSSKKLLLSDSGFYLCAWIGTGLYTFGSGTRLTVV.

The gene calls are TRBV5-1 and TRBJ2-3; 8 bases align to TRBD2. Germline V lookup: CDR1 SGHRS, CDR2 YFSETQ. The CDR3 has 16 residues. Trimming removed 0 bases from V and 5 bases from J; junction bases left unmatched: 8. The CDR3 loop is CASSLAPAGVVDTQYF. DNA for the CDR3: TGCGCCAGCAGCTTGGCCCCAGCGGGAGTAGTAGATACGCAGTATTTT.

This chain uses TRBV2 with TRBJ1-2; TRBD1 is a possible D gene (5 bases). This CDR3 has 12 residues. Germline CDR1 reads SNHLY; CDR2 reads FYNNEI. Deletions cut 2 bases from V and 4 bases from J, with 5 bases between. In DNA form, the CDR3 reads TGTGCCAGCAGTGAACAGGGCTATGGCTACACCTTC. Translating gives CASSEQGYGYTF.

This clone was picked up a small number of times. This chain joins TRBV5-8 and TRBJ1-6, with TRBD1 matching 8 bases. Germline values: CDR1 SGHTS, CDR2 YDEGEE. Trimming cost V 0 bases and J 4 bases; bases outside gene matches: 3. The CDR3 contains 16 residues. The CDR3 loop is CASSLVTGDYNSPLHF. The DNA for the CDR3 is TGTGCCAGCAGCTTGGTGACAGGGGATTATAATTCACCCCTCCACTTT.

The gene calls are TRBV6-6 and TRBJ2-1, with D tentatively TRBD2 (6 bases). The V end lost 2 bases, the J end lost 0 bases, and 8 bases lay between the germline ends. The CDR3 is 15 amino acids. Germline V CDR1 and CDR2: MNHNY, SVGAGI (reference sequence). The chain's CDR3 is CASSYGGDSYNEQFF. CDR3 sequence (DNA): TGTGCCAGCAGTTACGGCGGGGACTCCTACAATGAGCAGTTCTTC.

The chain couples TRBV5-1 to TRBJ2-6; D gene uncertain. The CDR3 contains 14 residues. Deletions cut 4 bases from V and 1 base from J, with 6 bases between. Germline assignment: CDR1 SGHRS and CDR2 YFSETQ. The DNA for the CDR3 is TGCGCCAGCAGCACATCGTCTGGGGCCAACGTCCTGACTTTC. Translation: CASSTSSGANVLTF. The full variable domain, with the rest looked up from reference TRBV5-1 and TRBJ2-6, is KAGVTQTPRYLIKTRGQQVTLSCSPISGHRSVSWYQQTPGQGLQFLFEYFSETQRNKGNFPGRFSGRQFSNSRSEMNVSTLELGDSALYLCASSTSSGANVLTFGAGSRLTVL.

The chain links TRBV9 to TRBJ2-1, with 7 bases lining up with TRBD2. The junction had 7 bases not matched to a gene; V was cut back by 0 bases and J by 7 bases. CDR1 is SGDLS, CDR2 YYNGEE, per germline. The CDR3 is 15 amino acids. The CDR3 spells CASSVGPAGRNEQFF. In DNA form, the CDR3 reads TGTGCCAGCAGCGTAGGGCCAGCGGGAAGGAATGAGCAGTTCTTC.

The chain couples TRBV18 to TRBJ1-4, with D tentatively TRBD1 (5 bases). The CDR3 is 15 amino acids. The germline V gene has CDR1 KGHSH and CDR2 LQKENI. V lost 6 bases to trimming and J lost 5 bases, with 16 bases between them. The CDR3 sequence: CASSKEGSENEKLFF. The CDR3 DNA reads TGTGCCAGCTCCAAGGAGGGGTCAGAGAATGAAAAACTGTTTTTT.

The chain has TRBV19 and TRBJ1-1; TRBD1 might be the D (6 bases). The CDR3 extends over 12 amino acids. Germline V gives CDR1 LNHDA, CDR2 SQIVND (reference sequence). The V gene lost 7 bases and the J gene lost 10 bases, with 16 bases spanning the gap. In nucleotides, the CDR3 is TGTGCCAGTAACCGGTCGGGGGGGCGAGCTTTCTTT. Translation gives CASNRSGGRAFF.

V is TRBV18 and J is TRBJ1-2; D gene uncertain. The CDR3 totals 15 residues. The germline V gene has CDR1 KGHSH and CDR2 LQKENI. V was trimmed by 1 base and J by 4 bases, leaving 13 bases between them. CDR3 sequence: CASSPRSQDFYGYTF. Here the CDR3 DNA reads TGTGCCAGCTCACCACGAAGTCAGGATTTCTATGGCTACACCTTC.

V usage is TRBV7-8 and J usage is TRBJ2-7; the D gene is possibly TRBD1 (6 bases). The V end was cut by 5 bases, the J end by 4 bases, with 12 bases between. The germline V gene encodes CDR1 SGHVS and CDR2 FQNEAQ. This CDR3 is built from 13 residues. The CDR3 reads CASSHGTTYEQYF. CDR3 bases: TGTGCCAGCAGCCACGGGACAACGTACGAGCAGTACTTC.

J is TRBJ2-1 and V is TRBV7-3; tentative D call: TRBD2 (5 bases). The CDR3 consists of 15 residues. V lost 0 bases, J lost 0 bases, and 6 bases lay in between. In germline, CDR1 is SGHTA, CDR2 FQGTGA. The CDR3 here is CASSLTGDSYNEQFF. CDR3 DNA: TGTGCCAGCAGCTTAACGGGAGACTCCTACAATGAGCAGTTCTTC.

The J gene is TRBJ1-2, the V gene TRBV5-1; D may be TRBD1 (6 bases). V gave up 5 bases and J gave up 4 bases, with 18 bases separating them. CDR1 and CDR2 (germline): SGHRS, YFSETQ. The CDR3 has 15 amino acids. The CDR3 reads CASRSGTQRGYGYTF. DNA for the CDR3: TGCGCCAGCAGGTCCGGGACACAAAGGGGCTATGGCTACACCTTC.

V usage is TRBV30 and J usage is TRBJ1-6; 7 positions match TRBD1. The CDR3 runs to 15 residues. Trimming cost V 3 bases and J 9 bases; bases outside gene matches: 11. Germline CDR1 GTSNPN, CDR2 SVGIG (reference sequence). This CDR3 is CAWSPRQGLGSPLHF. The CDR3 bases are TGTGCCTGGAGCCCCCGACAGGGATTAGGTTCACCCCTCCACTTT.

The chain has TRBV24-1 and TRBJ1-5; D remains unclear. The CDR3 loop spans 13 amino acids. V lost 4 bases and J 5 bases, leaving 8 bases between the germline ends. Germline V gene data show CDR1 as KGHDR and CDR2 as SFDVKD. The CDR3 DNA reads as TGTGCCACCAGTGAGACTAGTTATCAGCCCCAGCATTTT. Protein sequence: CATSETSYQPQHF.

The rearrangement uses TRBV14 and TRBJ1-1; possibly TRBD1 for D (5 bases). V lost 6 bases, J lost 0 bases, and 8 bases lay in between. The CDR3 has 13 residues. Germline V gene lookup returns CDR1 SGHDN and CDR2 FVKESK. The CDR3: CASSTGMNTEAFF. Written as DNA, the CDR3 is TGTGCCAGCAGTACAGGCATGAACACTGAAGCTTTCTTT.

The CDR3 protein is CASSTEDRAGRNGYTF. In nucleotides, the CDR3 is TGTGCCAGCAGCACCGAAGACAGGGCGGGAAGAAATGGCTACACCTTC. The chain links TRBV7-9 to TRBJ1-2; 7 bases fit TRBD1. This CDR3 has 16 residues. Germline-derived CDR1 and CDR2 are SEHNR and FQNEAQ (reference sequence). V was clipped by 5 bases and J by 6 bases; unmatched bases: 15.

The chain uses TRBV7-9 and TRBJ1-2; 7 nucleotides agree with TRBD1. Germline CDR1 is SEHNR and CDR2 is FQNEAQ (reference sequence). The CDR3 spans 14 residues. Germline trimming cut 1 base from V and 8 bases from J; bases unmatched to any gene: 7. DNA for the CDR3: TGTGCCAGCAGCTTAGACACAGGGGTTAGGGGCTACACCTTC. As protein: CASSLDTGVRGYTF. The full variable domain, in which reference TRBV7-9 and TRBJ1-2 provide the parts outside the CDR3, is DTGVSQNPRHKITKRGQNVTFRCDPISEHNRLYWYRQTLGQGPEFLTYFQNEAQLEKSRLLSDRFSAERPKGSFSTLEIQRTEQGDSAMYLCASSLDTGVRGYTFGSGTRLTVV.

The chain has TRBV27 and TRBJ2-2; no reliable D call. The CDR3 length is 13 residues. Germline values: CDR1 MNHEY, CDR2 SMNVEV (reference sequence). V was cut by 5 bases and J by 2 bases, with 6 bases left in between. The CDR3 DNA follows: TGTGCCAGCAGTCCCTATAACACCGGGGAGCTGTTTTTT. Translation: CASSPYNTGELFF.

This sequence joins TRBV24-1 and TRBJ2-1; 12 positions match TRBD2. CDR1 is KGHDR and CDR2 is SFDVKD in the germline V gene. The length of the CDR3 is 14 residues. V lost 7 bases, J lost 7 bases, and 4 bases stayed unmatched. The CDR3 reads CATRGTSGRNEQFF. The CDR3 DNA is TGTGCCACCAGAGGGACTAGCGGGCGGAATGAGCAGTTCTTC.

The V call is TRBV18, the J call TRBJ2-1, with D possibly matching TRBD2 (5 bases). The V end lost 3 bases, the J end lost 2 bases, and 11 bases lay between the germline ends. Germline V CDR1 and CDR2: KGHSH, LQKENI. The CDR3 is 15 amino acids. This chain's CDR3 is CASSPVAGTYNEQFF. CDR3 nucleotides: TGTGCCAGCTCACCTGTGGCCGGGACCTACAATGAGCAGTTCTTC.

Written as DNA, the CDR3 is TGTGCCAGCAGCCTCTCTAGTAGACCCGCACGGGGAGAGACCCAGTACTTC. Translating gives CASSLSSRPARGETQYF. The chain has TRBV5-5 and TRBJ2-5; tentatively, D is TRBD2 (5 bases). The V gene's germline CDR1 is SGHKS and CDR2 YYEKEE (reference sequence). With 4 bases removed from V and 4 bases from J, the gap between germline ends came to 23 bases. The CDR3 has 17 residues.